The present entry profiles one T cell receptor beta chain with its context. V lost 4 bases, J lost 0 bases, and 12 bases lay in between. Germline V CDR1 and CDR2: KGHSH, LQKENI. The CDR3 spans 16 residues. The sample originates from a study of blood T cell repertoires in COVID-19. TCRdb's copy holds only in-frame clones and misses some; the assay was immunoSEQ multiplex PCR. The sample includes 250,000 to 350,000 clones, roughly 86% of them seen just once. Sequencing input: PBMCs or T cells enriched from blood (not recorded which). This TCR was sampled from a woman between 18 and 29 years old who had recovered from COVID-19. The chain is built from TRBV18 and TRBJ1-4; D gene unclear. This CDR3 reads CASSRSRSTTNEKLFF. In DNA form, the CDR3 reads TGTGCCAGCTCACGGTCTAGGTCCACAACTAATGAAAAACTGTTTTTT.